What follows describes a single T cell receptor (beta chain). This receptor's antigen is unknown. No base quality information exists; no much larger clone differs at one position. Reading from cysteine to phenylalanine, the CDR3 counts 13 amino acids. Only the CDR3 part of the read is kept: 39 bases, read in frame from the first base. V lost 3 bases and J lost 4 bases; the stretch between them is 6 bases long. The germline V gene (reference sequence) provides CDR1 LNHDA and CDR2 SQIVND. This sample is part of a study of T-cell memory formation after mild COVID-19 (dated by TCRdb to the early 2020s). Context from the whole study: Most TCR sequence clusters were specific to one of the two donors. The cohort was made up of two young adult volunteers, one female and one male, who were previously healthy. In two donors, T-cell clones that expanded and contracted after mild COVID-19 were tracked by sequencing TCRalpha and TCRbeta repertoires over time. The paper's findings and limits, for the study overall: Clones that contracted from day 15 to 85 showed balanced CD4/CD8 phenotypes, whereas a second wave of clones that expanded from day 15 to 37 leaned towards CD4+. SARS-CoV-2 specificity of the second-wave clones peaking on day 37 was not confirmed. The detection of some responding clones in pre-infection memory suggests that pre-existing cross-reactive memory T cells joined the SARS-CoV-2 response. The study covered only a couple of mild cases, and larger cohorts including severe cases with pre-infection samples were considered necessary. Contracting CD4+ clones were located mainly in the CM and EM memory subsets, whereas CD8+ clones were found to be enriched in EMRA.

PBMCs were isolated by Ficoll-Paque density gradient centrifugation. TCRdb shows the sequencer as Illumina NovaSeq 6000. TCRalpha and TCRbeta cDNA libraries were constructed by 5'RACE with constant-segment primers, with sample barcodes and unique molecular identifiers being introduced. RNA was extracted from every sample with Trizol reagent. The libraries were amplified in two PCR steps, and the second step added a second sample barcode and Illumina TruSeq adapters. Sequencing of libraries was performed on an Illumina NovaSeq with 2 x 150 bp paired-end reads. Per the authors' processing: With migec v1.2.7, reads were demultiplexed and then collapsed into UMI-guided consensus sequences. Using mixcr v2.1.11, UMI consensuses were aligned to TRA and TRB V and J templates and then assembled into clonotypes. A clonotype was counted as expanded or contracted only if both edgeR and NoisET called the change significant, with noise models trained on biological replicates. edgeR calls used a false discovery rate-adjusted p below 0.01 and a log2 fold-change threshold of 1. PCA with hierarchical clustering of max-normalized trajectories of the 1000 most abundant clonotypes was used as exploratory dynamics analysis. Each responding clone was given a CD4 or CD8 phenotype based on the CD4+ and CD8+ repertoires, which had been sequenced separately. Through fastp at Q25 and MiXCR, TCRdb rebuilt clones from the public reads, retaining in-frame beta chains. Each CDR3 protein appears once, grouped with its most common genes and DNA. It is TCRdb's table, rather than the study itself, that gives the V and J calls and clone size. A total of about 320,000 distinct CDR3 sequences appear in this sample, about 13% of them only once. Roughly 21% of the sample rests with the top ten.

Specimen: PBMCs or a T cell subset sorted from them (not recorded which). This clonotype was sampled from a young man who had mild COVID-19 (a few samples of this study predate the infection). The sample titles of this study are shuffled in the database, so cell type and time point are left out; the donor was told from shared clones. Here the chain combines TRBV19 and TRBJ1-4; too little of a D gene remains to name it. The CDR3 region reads CASSIRLNEKLFF. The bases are TGTGCCAGTAGTATCCGTCTTAATGAAAAACTGTTTTTT.